Listed below are T cell receptor beta chains from one sample, sequenced in a study of PD-L1 blockade in urothelial cancer. Profiled with immunoSEQ multiplex PCR; TCRdb holds only in-frame clones, not every one. This table holds tens of thousands of clones, 82% found once. Sequencing was performed on PBMCs, taken around atezolizumab (anti-PD-L1) treatment. These receptors were collected from a man between 65 and 79 years old with urothelial cancer. CDR3s include the opening cysteine and the closing phenylalanine or tryptophan. Each record gives: J gene, V gene, CDR3 length, CDR3 protein.

TRBJ2-7 | TRBV7-3 | 12 | CASSPMGGEQYF
TRBJ1-3 | TRBV7-6 | 16 | CASSLGGSSSGNTIYF
TRBJ2-5 | TRBV9 | 14 | CASSVGQGGETQYF
TRBJ1-5 | TRBV2 | 13 | CASSEEGQQPQHF
TRBJ1-1 | TRBV30 | 15 | CAWSAQDSSNTEAFF
TRBJ2-1 | TRBV6-1 | 13 | CASSLGQGNEQFF
TRBJ1-2 | TRBV9 | 13 | CASSPGTGYGYTF
TRBJ2-7 | TRBV5-1 | 13 | CASSLGTVYEQYF
TRBJ2-7 | TRBV6-6 | 15 | CASSRQTSGSDEQYF
TRBJ1-1 | TRBV7-9 | 15 | CASSLLTRENTEAFF
TRBJ2-7 | TRBV7-2 | 14 | CASSLTGTGAEQYF
TRBJ1-1 | TRBV7-6 | 15 | CASGGLGHQNTEAFF
TRBJ2-5 | TRBV28 | 15 | CASSFASGGQETQYF
TRBJ2-3 | TRBV2 | 16 | CASSDGTSVVPDTQYF
TRBJ1-3 | TRBV19 | 15 | CASRGAGAKGNTIYF
TRBJ2-7 | TRBV5-4 | 16 | CASSLDLAVSSYEQYF
TRBJ1-2 | TRBV6-6 | 14 | CASSYSGGPYGYTF
TRBJ2-1 | TRBV4-3 | 16 | CASSQAFAESYNEQFF
TRBJ1-2 | TRBV7-9 | 15 | CASSLDGRGGYGYTF
TRBJ2-5 | TRBV6-1 | 14 | CASSYTGTGETQYF
TRBJ2-7 | TRBV2 | 14 | CASSFGQPSYEQYF
TRBJ2-3 | TRBV6-5 | 15 | CASSPGTGEADTQYF
TRBJ2-7 | TRBV11-1 | 13 | CASSSPTAYEQYF
TRBJ2-5 | TRBV7-2 | 17 | CASSLLGRQGIGETQYF
TRBJ2-1 | TRBV7-2 | 16 | CASSLASSGSYNEQFF
TRBJ1-2 | TRBV5-1 | 14 | CASSLARGLNGYTF
TRBJ1-1 | TRBV7-2 | 16 | CASSLAAGRVNTEAFF
TRBJ2-1 | TRBV4-3 | 17 | CASSQGQLAGHYNEQFF
TRBJ2-7 | TRBV7-6 | 15 | CASSLEGTDPYEQYF
TRBJ1-5 | TRBV6-6 | 16 | CASSNTGSGVNQPQHF
TRBJ2-5 | TRBV18 | 17 | CASSRAITIIDQETQYF
TRBJ1-2 | TRBV6-4 | 15 | CASSPDRGRNYGYTF
TRBJ2-1 | TRBV11-1 | 16 | CASSLEGGDTNNEQFF
TRBJ1-2 | TRBV5-1 | 14 | CASSGGPSNYGYTF
TRBJ2-6 | TRBV28 | 16 | CASSSQGAAGANVLTF
TRBJ2-1 | TRBV7-9 | 16 | CASSANGRGGANEQFF
TRBJ1-5 | TRBV9 | 15 | CASSEGGDGRHPQHF
TRBJ2-5 | TRBV2 | 14 | CASSRDRGSGTQYF
TRBJ2-7 | TRBV28 | 14 | CASIQGAPPYEQYF
TRBJ2-2 | TRBV10-3 | 14 | CAISELAGTGELFF
TRBJ2-1 | TRBV5-6 | 13 | CASSNDSTSTQFF
TRBJ2-5 | TRBV11-1 | 16 | CASSANRGLVPETQYF